Described below is a single T cell receptor (beta chain) sequence and its context. This specimen belongs to a study of blood T cell repertoires in COVID-19. On the study more broadly: Sources were T cells, B-cell-depleted T cells, or PBMCs; the material itself was cDNA or gDNA.

The germline CDR1 and CDR2 sequences are LGHNA and YSLEER. The CDR3 has 15 amino acids. Trimming left V 3 bases short and J 8 bases short, with 16 bases between. Authors' data handling: Reference gene primer amplification gave nucleated cell count estimates. The assay was immunoSEQ multiplex PCR, and TCRdb's table has in-frame clones only and misses some. V and J calls and clone size are given by that table; D and trimming were obtained from the DNA. The sample gives under 200,000 clones, about 89% of which show up once; roughly 2.5% is in the top ten. The clonotype originates from a man aged 35 to 55 with active or convalescent COVID-19. Sequencing was performed on peripheral blood. This sequence joins TRBV4-3 and TRBJ1-4; possible D gene TRBD1, 5 bases. The CDR3 DNA is TGCGCCAGCAGCCAGCTCAGGGCCCGGACCGAAAAACTGTTTTTT. The encoded protein is CASSQLRARTEKLFF.